The entry below describes one T cell receptor (beta chain). The germline V gene encodes CDR1 LNHDA and CDR2 SQIVND (reference sequence). The CDR3 consists of 14 residues. The V gene lost 5 bases and the J gene lost 0 bases, with 7 bases spanning the gap. The sample is drawn from a study of cytomegalovirus exposure and HLA in healthy donors. Across the whole study: Both the roughly 120 validation repertoires and the 550 to 750 first-cohort repertoires used the same platform, as reported by a later analysis.

TCRdb's copy holds only in-frame clones and misses some; the assay was immunoSEQ multiplex PCR. The sample records about 270,000 clones, 80% to 90% being singletons. The rearrangement joins TRBV19 to TRBJ1-4; the D is unclear. The clonotype comes from a woman younger than 30 in good health and CMV-seronegative. The material sequenced was PBMCs. The CDR3 loop is CASSVTATNEKLFF. The CDR3 DNA is TGTGCCAGTAGTGTCACAGCAACTAATGAAAAACTGTTTTTT.